This T cell receptor beta chain was sequenced for a study of identical twins. Study conclusions and caveats: Twins showed weaker excess sharing in their beta out-of-frame sequences. The authors noted that invariant MAIT and iNKT cells could partly confound zero-insertion analyses.

TCRdb processed the 5' RACE reads anew with MiXCR; each CDR3 protein has one entry. The data hold under 400,000 distinct CDR3 sequences, with approximately 8.7% observed a single time. V shed 5 bases and J shed 4 bases, with 12 bases lying between them. This CDR3 has 15 residues. Worth noting for this clonotype: What it recognizes is unknown.

The source material was naive T cells sorted from blood. The rearrangement links TRBV12-3 or TRBV12-4 to TRBJ1-6; TRBD1 is a possible D gene (6 bases). The source of this sequence is a woman in her 50s in good health. As DNA, the CDR3 is TGTGCCAGCAGTACCGGGACATTTTATAATTCACCCCTCCACTTT. It is translated as CASSTGTFYNSPLHF.